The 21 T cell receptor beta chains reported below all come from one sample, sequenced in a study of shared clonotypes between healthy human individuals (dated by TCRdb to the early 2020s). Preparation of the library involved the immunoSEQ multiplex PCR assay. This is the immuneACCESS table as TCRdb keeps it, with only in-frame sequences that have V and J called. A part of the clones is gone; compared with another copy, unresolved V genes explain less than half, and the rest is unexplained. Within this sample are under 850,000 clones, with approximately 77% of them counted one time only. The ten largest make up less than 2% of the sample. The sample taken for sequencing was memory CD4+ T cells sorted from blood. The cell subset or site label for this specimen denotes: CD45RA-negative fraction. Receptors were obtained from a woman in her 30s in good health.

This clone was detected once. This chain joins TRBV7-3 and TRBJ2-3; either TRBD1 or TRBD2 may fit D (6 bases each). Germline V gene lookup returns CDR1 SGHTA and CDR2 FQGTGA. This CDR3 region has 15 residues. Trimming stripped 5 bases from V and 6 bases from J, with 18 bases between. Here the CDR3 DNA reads TGTGCCAGCAGCCGCGGGACACGAAAGGGGGATACGCAGTATTTT. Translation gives CASSRGTRKGDTQYF.

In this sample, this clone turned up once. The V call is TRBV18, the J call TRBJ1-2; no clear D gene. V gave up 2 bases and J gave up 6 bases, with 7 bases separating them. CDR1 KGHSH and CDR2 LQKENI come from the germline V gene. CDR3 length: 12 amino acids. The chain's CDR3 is CASSPRMDGYTF. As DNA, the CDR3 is TGTGCCAGCTCACCAAGGATGGATGGCTACACCTTC.

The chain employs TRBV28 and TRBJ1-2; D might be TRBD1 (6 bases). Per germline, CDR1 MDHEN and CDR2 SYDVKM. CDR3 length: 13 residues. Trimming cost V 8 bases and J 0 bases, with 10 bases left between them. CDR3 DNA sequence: TGTGCCAGCTGGGACACCTCTAACTATGGCTACACCTTC. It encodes CASWDTSNYGYTF.

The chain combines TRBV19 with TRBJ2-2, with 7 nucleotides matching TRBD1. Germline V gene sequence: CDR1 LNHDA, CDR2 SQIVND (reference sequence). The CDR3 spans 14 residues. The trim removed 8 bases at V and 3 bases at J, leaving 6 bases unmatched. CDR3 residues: CASGPGQYTGELFF. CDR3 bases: TGTGCCAGTGGACCGGGACAGTACACCGGGGAGCTGTTTTTT.

The CDR3 protein is CASGLSGRARDTQYF. In nucleotides, the CDR3 is TGTGCCAGCGGCCTTAGCGGGAGGGCAAGGGATACGCAGTATTTT. The chain combines TRBV28 with TRBJ2-3, with TRBD2 matching over 11 bases. CDR3 length: 15 amino acids. V gave up 8 bases and J gave up 6 bases; unmatched junction bases: 10. Germline assignment: CDR1 MDHEN and CDR2 SYDVKM. Variable domain in full (rest from reference TRBV28 and TRBJ2-3): DVKVTQSSRYLVKRTGEKVFLECVQDMDHENMFWYRQDPGLGLRLIYFSYDVKMKEKGDIPEGYSVSREKKERFSLILESASTNQTSMYLCASGLSGRARDTQYFGPGTRLTVL.

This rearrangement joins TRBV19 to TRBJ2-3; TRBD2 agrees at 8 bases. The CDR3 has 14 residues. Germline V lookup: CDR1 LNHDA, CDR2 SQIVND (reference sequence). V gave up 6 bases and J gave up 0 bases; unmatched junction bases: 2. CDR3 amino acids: CASRGLDSTDTQYF. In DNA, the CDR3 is TGTGCCAGTAGGGGACTAGATAGCACAGATACGCAGTATTTT.

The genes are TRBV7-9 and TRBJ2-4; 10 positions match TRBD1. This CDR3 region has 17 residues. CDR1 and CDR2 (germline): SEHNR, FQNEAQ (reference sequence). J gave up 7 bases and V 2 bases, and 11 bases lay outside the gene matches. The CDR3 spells CASSLSETTGGKNIQYF. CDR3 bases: TGTGCCAGCAGCTTAAGCGAGACGACAGGGGGCAAGAACATTCAGTACTTC.

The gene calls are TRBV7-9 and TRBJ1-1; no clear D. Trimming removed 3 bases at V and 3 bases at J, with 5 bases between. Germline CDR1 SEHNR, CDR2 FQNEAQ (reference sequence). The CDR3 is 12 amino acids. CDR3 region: CASSFGYTEAFF. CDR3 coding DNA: TGTGCCAGCAGCTTTGGGTACACTGAAGCTTTCTTT.

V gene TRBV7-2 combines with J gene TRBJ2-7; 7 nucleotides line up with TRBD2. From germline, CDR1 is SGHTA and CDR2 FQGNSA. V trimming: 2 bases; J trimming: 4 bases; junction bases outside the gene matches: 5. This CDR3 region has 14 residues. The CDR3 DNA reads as TGTGCCAGCAGCTTATTGCGGGAGCCTTACGAGCAGTACTTC. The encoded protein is CASSLLREPYEQYF.

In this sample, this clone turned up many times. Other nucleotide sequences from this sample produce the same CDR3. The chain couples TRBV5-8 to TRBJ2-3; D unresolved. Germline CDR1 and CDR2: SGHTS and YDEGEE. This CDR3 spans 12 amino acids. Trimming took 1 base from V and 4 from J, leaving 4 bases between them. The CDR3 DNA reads TGTGCCAGCAGCTTGCGGGCAGATACGCAGTATTTT. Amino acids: CASSLRADTQYF.

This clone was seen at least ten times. CDR3 sequence: CASSWTGDYNEQFF. CDR3 sequence (DNA): TGTGCCAGCAGCTGGACAGGGGACTACAATGAGCAGTTCTTC. V and J are TRBV11-2 and TRBJ2-1, with 9 bases that match TRBD1. The length of the CDR3 is 14 residues. Per the germline V gene, CDR1 is SGHAT and CDR2 is FQNNGV. V shed 4 bases and J 3 bases; nucleotides not matched to a gene: 1.

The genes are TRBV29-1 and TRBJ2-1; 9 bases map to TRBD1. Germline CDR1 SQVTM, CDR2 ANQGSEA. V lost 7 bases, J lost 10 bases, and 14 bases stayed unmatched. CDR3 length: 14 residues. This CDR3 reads CSGLVGTGMSEQFF. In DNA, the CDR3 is TGCAGCGGCCTGGTTGGGACAGGGATGAGCGAGCAGTTCTTC.

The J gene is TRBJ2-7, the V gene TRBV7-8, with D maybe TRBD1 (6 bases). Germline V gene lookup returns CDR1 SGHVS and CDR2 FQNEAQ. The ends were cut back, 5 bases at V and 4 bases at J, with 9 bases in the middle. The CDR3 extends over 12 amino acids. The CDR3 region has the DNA TGTGCCAGCAGCAAAGACAGGTACGAGCAGTACTTC. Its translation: CASSKDRYEQYF.

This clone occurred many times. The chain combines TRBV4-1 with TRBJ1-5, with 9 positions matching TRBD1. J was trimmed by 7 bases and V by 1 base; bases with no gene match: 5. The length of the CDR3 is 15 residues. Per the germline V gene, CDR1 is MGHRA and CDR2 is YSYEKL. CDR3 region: CASSQGQGVGQPQHF. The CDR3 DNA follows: TGCGCCAGCAGCCAAGGACAGGGGGTGGGACAGCCCCAGCATTTT.

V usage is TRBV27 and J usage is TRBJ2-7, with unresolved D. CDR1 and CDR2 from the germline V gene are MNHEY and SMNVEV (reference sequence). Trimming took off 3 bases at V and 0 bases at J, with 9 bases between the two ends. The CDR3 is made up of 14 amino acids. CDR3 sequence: CASSFKPNSYEQYF. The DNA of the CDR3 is TGTGCCAGCAGTTTTAAACCTAACTCCTACGAGCAGTACTTC.

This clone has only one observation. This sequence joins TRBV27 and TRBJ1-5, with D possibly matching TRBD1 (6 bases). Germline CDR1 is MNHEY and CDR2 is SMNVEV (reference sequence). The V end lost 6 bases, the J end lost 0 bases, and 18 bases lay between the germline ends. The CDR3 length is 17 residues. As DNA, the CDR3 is TGTGCCAGCAGCGACAGGCCTGTTGGGTATAGCAATCAGCCCCAGCATTTT. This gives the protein CASSDRPVGYSNQPQHF.

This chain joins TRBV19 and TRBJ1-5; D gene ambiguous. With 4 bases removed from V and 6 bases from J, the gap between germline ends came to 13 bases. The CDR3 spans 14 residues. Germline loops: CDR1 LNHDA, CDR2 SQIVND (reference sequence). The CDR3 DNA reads TGTGCCAGTAGTAACGAAAGGGAAGGTCAGCCCCAGCATTTT. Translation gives CASSNEREGQPQHF.

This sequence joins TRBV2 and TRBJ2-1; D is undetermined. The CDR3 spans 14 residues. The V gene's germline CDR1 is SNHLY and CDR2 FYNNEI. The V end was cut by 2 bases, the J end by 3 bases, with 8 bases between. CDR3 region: CASSELGFYNEQFF. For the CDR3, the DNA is TGTGCCAGCAGTGAATTGGGATTCTACAATGAGCAGTTCTTC. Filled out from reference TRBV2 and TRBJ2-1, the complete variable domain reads EPEVTQTPSHQVTQMGQEVILRCVPISNHLYFYWYRQILGQKVEFLVSFYNNEISEKSEIFDDQFSVERPDGSNFTLKIRSTKLEDSAMYFCASSELGFYNEQFFGPGTRLTVL.

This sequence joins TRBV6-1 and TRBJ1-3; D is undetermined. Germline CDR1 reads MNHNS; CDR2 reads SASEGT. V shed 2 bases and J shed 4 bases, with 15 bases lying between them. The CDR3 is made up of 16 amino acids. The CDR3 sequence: CASSEWRLDSGNTIYF. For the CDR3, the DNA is TGTGCCAGCAGTGAATGGCGACTAGACTCAGGAAACACCATATATTTT.

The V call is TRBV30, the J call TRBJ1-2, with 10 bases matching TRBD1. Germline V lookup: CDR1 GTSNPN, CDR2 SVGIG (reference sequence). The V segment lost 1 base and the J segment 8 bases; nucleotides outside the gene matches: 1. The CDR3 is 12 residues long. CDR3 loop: CAWSATGGGYTF. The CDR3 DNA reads TGTGCCTGGAGTGCGACAGGGGGCGGCTACACCTTC.

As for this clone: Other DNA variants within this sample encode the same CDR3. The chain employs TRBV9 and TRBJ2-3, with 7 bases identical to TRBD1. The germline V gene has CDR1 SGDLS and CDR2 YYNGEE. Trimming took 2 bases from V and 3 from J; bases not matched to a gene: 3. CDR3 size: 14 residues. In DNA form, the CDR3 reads TGTGCCAGCAGCGTCGGACAGGCGACAGATACGCAGTATTTT. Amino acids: CASSVGQATDTQYF.